The 25 T cell receptor beta chains below all came from one sample that was sequenced in a study of blood T cell repertoires in COVID-19. Some clones are missing from TCRdb's copy, which holds only in-frame ones; the method was immunoSEQ multiplex PCR. The table lists over 200,000 clones, 89% of them singletons. Sequencing was done on a sample of peripheral blood. Receptor source: a man aged 55-75 years who had recovered from COVID-19.

This chain joins TRBV6-1 and TRBJ1-5; 8 bases are shared with TRBD1. The CDR3 spans 17 residues. Germline V gene data show CDR1 as MNHNS and CDR2 as SASEGT. Germline trimming cut 2 bases from V and 0 bases from J; bases unmatched to any gene: 6. The CDR3 DNA follows: TGTGCCAGCAGTGAAATCACCGGGACAGGTAGCAATCAGCCCCAGCATTTT. Its translation is CASSEITGTGSNQPQHF.

The gene calls are TRBV2 and TRBJ1-6; 10 bases are a match to TRBD1. Germline lookup yields CDR1 SNHLY and CDR2 FYNNEI. CDR3 length equals 17 residues. V gave up 7 bases and J gave up 1 base; unmatched junction bases: 7. The CDR3 region is CASKHRTGGSYNSPLHF. CDR3 nucleotides: TGTGCCAGCAAACACCGGACAGGGGGATCCTATAATTCACCCCTCCACTTT.

The V gene is TRBV5-1, the J gene TRBJ1-2; 10 nucleotides agree with TRBD1. There are 14 residues in the CDR3. Germline values: CDR1 SGHRS, CDR2 YFSETQ. With 4 bases clipped from V and 8 bases from J, the junction kept 8 bases outside the gene matches. The CDR3 DNA reads as TGCGCCAGCAGCGTGGACAGGGGGATTTGGGGCTACACCTTC. Translating it yields CASSVDRGIWGYTF.

The rearrangement links TRBV5-1 to TRBJ2-5; 7 bases match TRBD1. The CDR3 runs 13 residues. Trimming took 5 bases from V and 5 from J; bases not matched to a gene: 6. The V gene's germline CDR1 is SGHRS and CDR2 YFSETQ. CDR3 sequence: CASRPTGLETQYF. For the CDR3, the DNA is TGCGCCAGCAGACCGACAGGGCTGGAGACCCAGTACTTC.

This clone was recorded only once. The rearrangement joins TRBV5-6 to TRBJ2-7; possible D gene TRBD1, 6 bases. The CDR3 spans 14 residues. Between the trimmed V and J ends, which lost 4 bases and 2 bases, there was a span of 13 bases. Per the germline V gene, CDR1 is SGHDT and CDR2 is YYEEEE. The CDR3 loop is CASSRTELPYEQYF. The CDR3 DNA sequence: TGTGCCAGCAGCAGGACAGAATTACCCTACGAGCAGTACTTC.

The rearrangement uses TRBV3-1 (or the pseudogene TRBV3-2) and TRBJ1-1; D may be TRBD1 (6 bases). Trimming took off 4 bases at V and 5 bases at J, with 11 bases between the two ends. This CDR3 comprises 13 residues. CDR1 and CDR2 (germline): LGHDT, YNNKEL (reference sequence). CDR3 nucleotide sequence: TGTGCCAGCAGCCCGAACAGGGAAACTGAAGCTTTCTTT. It translates to CASSPNRETEAFF.

J is TRBJ2-5 and V is TRBV5-1; no reliable D call. Trimming pared 2 bases from V and 5 bases from J, leaving 4 bases between. Germline CDR1 and CDR2: SGHRS and YFSETQ. CDR3 length equals 11 residues. This CDR3 is CASSFMETQYF. CDR3 DNA: TGCGCCAGCAGCTTCATGGAGACCCAGTACTTC.

This clone occurred once. The chain employs TRBV27 and TRBJ2-3, with 12 bases identical to TRBD1. Germline CDR1 is MNHEY and CDR2 is SMNVEV (reference sequence). Trimming at V came to 2 bases and at J to 0 bases, leaving 3 bases not matched to a gene. CDR3 length: 17 residues. The CDR3 reads CASSLRGQGASTDTQYF. The CDR3 region has the DNA TGTGCCAGCAGTTTAAGGGGACAGGGGGCTAGCACAGATACGCAGTATTTT.

In the case of this clone: One end of the junction varies from germline; a read error may be responsible. The chain has TRBV5-4 and TRBJ2-3, with a tentative D call TRBD1 (6 bases). The CDR3 length is 15 residues. The V gene's germline CDR1 is SGHNT and CDR2 YYREEE (reference sequence). The CDR3 region has the DNA TGTGCCAGCAACTTGGGGGCGGGTTGGGCAGATACGCAGTATTTT. It codes for CASNLGAGWADTQYF.

J is TRBJ2-7 and V is TRBV2; TRBD1 matches 7 bases. Germline CDR1 reads SNHLY; CDR2 reads FYNNEI. The CDR3 is 13 amino acids. The junction had 5 bases not matched to a gene; V was cut back by 7 bases and J by 2 bases. This CDR3 reads CASMRTGTYEQYF. The CDR3 DNA follows: TGTGCCAGCATGAGGACAGGTACCTACGAGCAGTACTTC.

The chain uses TRBV6-2 or TRBV6-3 and TRBJ2-7; TRBD2 agrees at 7 bases. This CDR3 spans 14 amino acids. J was trimmed by 1 base and V by 7 bases; bases with no gene match: 7. The germline V gene has CDR1 MNHEY and CDR2 SVGEGT. CDR3 in amino acids: CASNPPGLSYEQYF. Written as DNA, the CDR3 is TGTGCCAGCAACCCCCCGGGACTATCCTACGAGCAGTACTTC.

In its sample, this clone was seen once. V and J are TRBV9 and TRBJ2-5; 8 bases fit TRBD2. Germline V gene lookup returns CDR1 SGDLS and CDR2 YYNGEE. V shed 1 base, J shed 3 bases, and the junction held 8 bases outside the gene matches. The length of the CDR3 is 16 residues. CDR3 sequence (DNA): TGTGCCAGCAGCGTACGGGGTAGCGGGACCAAAGAGACCCAGTACTTC. Its protein is CASSVRGSGTKETQYF.

V usage is TRBV12-3 or TRBV12-4 and J usage is TRBJ1-2; D possibly corresponds to TRBD1 (6 bases). V shed 11 bases and J shed 8 bases, with 21 bases lying between them. This CDR3 has 13 residues. The CDR3 loop reads CAASDGTWSGYTF. The DNA for the CDR3 is TGTGCCGCCTCCGACGGGACATGGTCGGGCTACACCTTC.

This chain links TRBV24-1 with TRBJ2-6; weak D call: TRBD1 (5 bases). V lost 4 bases to trimming and J lost 3 bases, with 15 bases between them. The CDR3 is 17 residues long. Germline CDR1 KGHDR, CDR2 SFDVKD. The CDR3 coding sequence is TGTGCCACCAGTGACCGCAGGGTTTCGGGTGGGGCCAACGTCCTGACTTTC. This translates into CATSDRRVSGGANVLTF.

This rearrangement joins TRBV10-2 to TRBJ2-2; TRBD2 matches 8 bases. CDR1 WSHSY and CDR2 SAAADI come from the germline V gene. This CDR3 is built from 15 residues. The junction had 10 bases not matched to a gene; V was cut back by 6 bases and J by 7 bases. DNA for the CDR3: TGCGCCAGCAGGGATAGCGGGATTGGCTTCGGGGAGCTGTTTTTT. Protein product: CASRDSGIGFGELFF.

The V call is TRBV25-1, the J call TRBJ1-1; maybe TRBD1 (5 bases). Germline lookup yields CDR1 MGHDK and CDR2 SYGVNS. With 8 bases removed from V and 5 bases from J, the gap between germline ends came to 12 bases. The CDR3 is made up of 12 amino acids. CDR3 bases: TGTGCCAGCTCTCCTCGGGGGACTGAAGCTTTCTTT. It translates to CASSPRGTEAFF.

The V call is TRBV12-3 or TRBV12-4, the J call TRBJ2-1, with D possibly TRBD1 on 6 matching bases. V was clipped by 2 bases and J by 7 bases, with 6 bases between them. CDR3 size: 12 residues. CDR3 sequence (DNA): TGTGCCAGCAGTTTACAGGGGAATGAGCAGTTCTTC. As protein: CASSLQGNEQFF.

The rearrangement joins TRBV15 to TRBJ1-2, with D tentatively TRBD1 (5 bases). The CDR3 spans 14 residues. Trimming shortened V by 1 base and J by 8 bases, and 14 bases separated the two germline ends. CDR1 is LNHNV and CDR2 is YYDKDF in the germline V gene (reference sequence). DNA of the CDR3: TGTGCCACCAGCAGAGGGGGCCAGGAAGGCGGCTACACCTTC. It encodes CATSRGGQEGGYTF.

The chain couples TRBV28 to TRBJ2-1; TRBD2 aligns across 10 bases. The CDR3 covers 16 residues. The V gene end was trimmed by 0 bases and the J gene end by 7 bases; junction bases not matched to a gene: 6. CDR1 and CDR2 (germline): MDHEN, SYDVKM. The CDR3 reads CASSLWGAGGRNEQFF. DNA of the CDR3: TGTGCCAGCAGTTTATGGGGAGCGGGGGGGCGGAATGAGCAGTTCTTC.

The V and J genes are TRBV6-5 and TRBJ1-1, with TRBD1 identical over 9 bases. The V and J ends lost 5 bases and 0 bases, in that order; junction bases with no gene match: 1. Germline CDR1 reads MNHEY; CDR2 reads SVGAGI. There are 14 residues in the CDR3. Written as DNA, the CDR3 is TGTGCCAGCAGTACAGGGGGCCTGAACACTGAAGCTTTCTTT. Translation: CASSTGGLNTEAFF.

The CDR3, as DNA: TGTGCCAGCAGCCAGGCAATACTAGCGGGGGCCTACAATGAGCAGTTCTTC. Translated: CASSQAILAGAYNEQFF. The rearrangement uses TRBV3-1 (or the pseudogene TRBV3-2) and TRBJ2-1; 11 nucleotides agree with TRBD2. Germline CDR1 is LGHDT and CDR2 is YNNKEL (reference sequence). V lost 3 bases, J lost 2 bases, and 6 bases stayed unmatched. The CDR3 extends over 17 amino acids.

This clone was seen a single time. This sequence joins TRBV25-1 and TRBJ2-6; a weak D match, TRBD2 (6 bases). Trimming shortened V by 7 bases and J by 2 bases, and 12 bases separated the two germline ends. This CDR3 is built from 15 residues. Germline V lookup: CDR1 MGHDK, CDR2 SYGVNS. The CDR3 DNA reads TGTGCCAGCACGGAGGGGTTGACTGGGGCCAACGTCCTGACTTTC. Translated: CASTEGLTGANVLTF.

V and J are TRBV18 and TRBJ1-3; D is unclear. Germline V gives CDR1 KGHSH, CDR2 LQKENI. V lost 3 bases to trimming and J lost 4 bases, with 7 bases between them. The CDR3 consists of 13 residues. CDR3 protein: CASSPELGNTIYF. Here the CDR3 DNA reads TGTGCCAGCTCACCCGAGCTCGGAAACACCATATATTTT. Drawing the rest from reference TRBV18 and TRBJ1-3, the complete variable domain is NAGVMQNPRHLVRRRGQEARLRCSPMKGHSHVYWYRQLPEEGLKFMVYLQKENIIDESGMPKERFSAEFPKEGPSILRIQQVVRGDSAAYFCASSPELGNTIYFGEGSWLTVV.

CDR3 nucleotide sequence: TGTGCCAGCAGCCCGACAGGCTATAATTCACCCCTCCACTTT. As protein: CASSPTGYNSPLHF. The chain couples TRBV5-6 to TRBJ1-6; possible D gene TRBD1, 6 bases. The V end was cut by 4 bases, the J end by 3 bases, with 8 bases between. This CDR3 is 14 amino acids long. The germline V gene encodes CDR1 SGHDT and CDR2 YYEEEE. Filled out from reference TRBV5-6 and TRBJ1-6, the complete variable domain reads DAGVTQSPTHLIKTRGQQVTLRCSPKSGHDTVSWYQQALGQGPQFIFQYYEEEERQRGNFPDRFSGHQFPNYSSELNVNALLLGDSALYLCASSPTGYNSPLHFGNGTRLTVT.

The V call is TRBV7-6, the J call TRBJ1-4; 8 bases agree with TRBD1. In germline, CDR1 is SGHVS, CDR2 FNYEAQ. This CDR3 region has 16 residues. Trimming removed 5 bases from V and 5 bases from J; junction bases left unmatched: 10. The CDR3 region has the DNA TGTGCCAGCAGCCCGCTGGACAGGGCCTCGAATGAAAAACTGTTTTTT. Its protein is CASSPLDRASNEKLFF. Together with reference TRBV7-6 and TRBJ1-4, the CDR3 gives the full variable domain: GAGVSQSPRYKVTKRGQDVALRCDPISGHVSLYWYRQALGQGPEFLTYFNYEAQQDKSGLPNDRFSAERPEGSISTLTIQRTEQRDSAMYRCASSPLDRASNEKLFFGSGTQLSVL.